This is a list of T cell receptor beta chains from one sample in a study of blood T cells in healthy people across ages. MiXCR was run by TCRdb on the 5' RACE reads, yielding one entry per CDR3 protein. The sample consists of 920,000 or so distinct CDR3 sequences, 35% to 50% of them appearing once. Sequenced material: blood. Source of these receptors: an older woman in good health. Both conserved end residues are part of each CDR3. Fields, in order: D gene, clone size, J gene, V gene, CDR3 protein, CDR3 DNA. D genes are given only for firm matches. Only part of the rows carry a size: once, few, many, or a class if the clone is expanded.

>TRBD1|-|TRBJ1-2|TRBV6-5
CASSATGSGYTF
TGTGCCAGCAGCGCGACAGGGAGTGGCTACACCTTC
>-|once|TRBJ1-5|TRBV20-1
CSARRVNSNQPQHF
TGCAGTGCTAGGAGGGTGAATAGCAATCAGCCCCAGCATTTT
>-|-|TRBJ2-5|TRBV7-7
CASSLVPGLRETQYF
TGTGCCAGCAGCTTAGTGCCCGGATTACGGGAGACCCAGTACTTC
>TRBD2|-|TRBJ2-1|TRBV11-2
CASSLSLGGRISGSANEQFF
TGTGCCAGCAGCTTGAGTTTGGGGGGGAGGATTAGCGGGAGTGCCAATGAGCAGTTCTTC
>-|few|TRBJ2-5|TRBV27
CASSLFQGPQETQYF
TGTGCCAGCAGTTTATTTCAGGGTCCCCAAGAGACCCAGTACTTC
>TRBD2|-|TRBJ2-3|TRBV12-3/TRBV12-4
CASSLLAGAGTQYF
TGTGCCAGCAGTCTACTAGCGGGAGCCGGTACGCAGTATTTT
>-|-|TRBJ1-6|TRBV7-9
CASSQTPPEGEINSPLHF
TGTGCCAGCAGCCAAACCCCTCCGGAGGGAGAGATTAATTCACCCCTCCACTTT
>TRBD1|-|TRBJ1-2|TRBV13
CASSLRQGAAYGYTF
TGTGCCAGCAGCCTCAGACAGGGGGCGGCCTATGGCTACACCTTC
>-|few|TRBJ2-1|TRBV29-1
CSVGTAGDNEQFF
TGCAGCGTTGGGACAGCGGGCGACAATGAGCAGTTCTTC
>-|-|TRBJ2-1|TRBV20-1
CSARDPRLGEQFF
TGCAGTGCTAGAGATCCTAGGTTAGGTGAGCAGTTCTTC
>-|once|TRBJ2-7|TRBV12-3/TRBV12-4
CASSVQQGSYEQYF
TGTGCCAGCAGTGTACAACAGGGTTCCTACGAGCAGTACTTC
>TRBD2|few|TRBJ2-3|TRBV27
CASSPWVAGEDTQYF
TGTGCCAGCAGTCCCTGGGTAGCGGGAGAAGATACGCAGTATTTT
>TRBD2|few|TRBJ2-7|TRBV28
CASSFLRSGRTGEQYF
TGTGCCAGCAGTTTTCTGCGTAGCGGGAGGACAGGTGAGCAGTACTTC
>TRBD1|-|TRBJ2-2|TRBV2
CASKPDRALWGELFF
TGTGCCAGCAAACCCGACAGGGCCTTATGGGGGGAGCTGTTTTTT
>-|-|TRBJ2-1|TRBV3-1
CASSPFKDEQFF
TGTGCCAGCAGCCCGTTTAAGGATGAGCAGTTCTTC
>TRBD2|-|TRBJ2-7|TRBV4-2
CASSQIPSGLQYF
TGTGCCAGCAGCCAGATCCCTAGCGGGTTACAGTACTTC
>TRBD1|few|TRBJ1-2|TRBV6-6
CASSGQGARGYGYTF
TGTGCCAGCAGTGGACAGGGGGCAAGAGGGTATGGCTACACCTTC
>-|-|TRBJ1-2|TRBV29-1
CSVGADGARNYGYTF
TGCAGCGTGGGGGCTGACGGAGCGAGAAACTATGGCTACACCTTC
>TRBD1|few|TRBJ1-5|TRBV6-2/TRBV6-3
CASSVPGTGKVNQPQHF
TGTGCCAGTTCGGTACCCGGGACAGGGAAGGTCAATCAGCCCCAGCATTTT
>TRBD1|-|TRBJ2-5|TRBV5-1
CASSPGDRGLDQETQYF
TGCGCCAGCAGCCCCGGAGACAGGGGGTTGGACCAAGAGACCCAGTACTTC
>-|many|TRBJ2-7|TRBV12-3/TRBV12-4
CASSFASYEQYF
TGTGCCAGCAGTTTCGCATCCTACGAGCAGTACTTC
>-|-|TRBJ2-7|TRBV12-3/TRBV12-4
CASSWGEPLAYEQYF
TGTGCCAGCAGCTGGGGCGAGCCCCTCGCCTACGAGCAGTACTTC
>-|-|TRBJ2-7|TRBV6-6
CASSYSIGEQYF
TGTGCCAGCAGTTACTCGATCGGCGAGCAGTACTTC
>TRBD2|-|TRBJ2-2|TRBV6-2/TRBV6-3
CASSILAGGLVRELFF
TGTGCCAGCAGCATACTAGCGGGAGGGCTTGTCCGGGAGCTGTTTTTT
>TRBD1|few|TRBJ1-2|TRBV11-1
CASSYRDSNYGYTF
TGTGCCAGCAGCTACCGGGACAGTAACTATGGCTACACCTTC
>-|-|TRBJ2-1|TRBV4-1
CASSHPLYNEQFF
TGCGCCAGCAGCCATCCCCTTTACAATGAGCAGTTCTTC
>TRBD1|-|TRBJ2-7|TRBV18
CASSPGDRGGEQYF
TGTGCCAGCTCACCTGGGGACAGGGGCGGCGAGCAGTACTTC
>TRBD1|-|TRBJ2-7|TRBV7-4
CASSPSHRGRYEQYF
TGTGCCAGCAGTCCAAGTCACAGGGGGCGGTACGAGCAGTACTTC
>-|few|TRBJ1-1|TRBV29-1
CSVEAGVNTEAFF
TGCAGCGTTGAAGCCGGGGTGAACACTGAAGCTTTCTTT
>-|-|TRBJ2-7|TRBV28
CASVEQGGSYEQYF
TGTGCCAGCGTCGAACAGGGCGGCTCCTACGAGCAGTACTTC
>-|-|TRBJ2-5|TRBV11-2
CASRHHTWLGGETQYF
TGTGCCAGCCGCCACCATACCTGGCTCGGTGGAGAGACCCAGTACTTC
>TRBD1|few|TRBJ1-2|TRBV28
CASRGQIDGYTF
TGTGCCAGCAGGGGACAGATTGATGGCTACACCTTC
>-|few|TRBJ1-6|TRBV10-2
CASSETGGYNSPLHF
TGCGCCAGCAGTGAGACGGGTGGCTATAATTCACCCCTCCACTTT
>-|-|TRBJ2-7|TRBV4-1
CASSQGAGYVYEQYF
TGCGCCAGCAGCCAAGGGGCAGGGTACGTCTACGAGCAGTACTTC
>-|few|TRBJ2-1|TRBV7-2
CASPRRLPASYNEQFF
TGTGCCAGCCCGCGGAGACTACCAGCCTCCTACAATGAGCAGTTCTTC
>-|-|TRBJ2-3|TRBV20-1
CSARSDRTSTDTQYF
TGCAGTGCTAGATCCGACAGGACTAGCACAGATACGCAGTATTTT
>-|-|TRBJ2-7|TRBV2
CAGRGGGSSYEQYF
TGTGCCGGACGGGGAGGGGGATCCTCCTACGAGCAGTACTTC
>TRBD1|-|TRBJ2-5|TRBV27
CASSLSTGFQETQYF
TGTGCCAGCAGTCTCTCGACAGGGTTCCAAGAGACCCAGTACTTC
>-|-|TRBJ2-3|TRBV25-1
CASSDGLTSTDTQYF
TGTGCCAGCAGCGATGGACTGACTAGCACAGATACGCAGTATTTT
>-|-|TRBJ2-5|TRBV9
CASSVTPEETQYF
TGTGCCAGCAGCGTTACCCCGGAGGAGACCCAGTACTTC
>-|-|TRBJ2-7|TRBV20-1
CSGTRDYEQYF
TGCAGTGGTACCCGGGACTACGAGCAGTACTTC